This TCR beta chain was identified during a study of cytomegalovirus exposure and HLA in healthy donors. Broader study findings: A later analysis found that most CMV-associated TCR beta chains appeared HLA-restricted. The authors later linked a missense DCLRE1C variant to TCR beta V- and J-gene trimming.

PCR was performed using 60 Vbeta and 13 Jbeta primers. The table came from immunoSEQ multiplex PCR; TCRdb's copy has only in-frame clones and leaves some out. The table lists 110,000 or so clones, over 70% of them singletons, with around 5.3% in the top ten. On this clone itself: Its target is unknown.

Looked up from germline, CDR1 is MNHEY and CDR2 is SMNVEV (reference sequence). CDR3 size: 13 residues. Trimming at V came to 8 bases and at J to 3 bases, leaving 6 bases not matched to a gene. The specimen sequenced was PBMCs. The V and J genes are TRBV27 and TRBJ2-7, with TRBD2 matching 8 bases. The sequence came from a male donor in good health and CMV-seronegative. The CDR3 DNA reads TGTGCCAGCTCTGGAAGCGGGAGCTACGAGCAGTACTTC. Its translation: CASSGSGSYEQYF.